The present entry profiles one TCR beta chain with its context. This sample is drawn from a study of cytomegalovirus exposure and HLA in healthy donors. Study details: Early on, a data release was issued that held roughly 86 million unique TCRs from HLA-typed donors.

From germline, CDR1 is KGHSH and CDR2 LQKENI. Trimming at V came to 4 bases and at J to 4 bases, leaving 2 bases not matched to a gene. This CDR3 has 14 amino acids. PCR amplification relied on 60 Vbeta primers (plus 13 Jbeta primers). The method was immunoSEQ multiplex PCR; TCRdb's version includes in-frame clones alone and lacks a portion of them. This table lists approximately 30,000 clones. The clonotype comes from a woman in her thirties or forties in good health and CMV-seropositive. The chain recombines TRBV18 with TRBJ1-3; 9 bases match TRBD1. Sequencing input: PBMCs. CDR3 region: CASSHGTGGNTIYF. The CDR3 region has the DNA TGTGCCAGCTCACACGGGACAGGGGGAAACACCATATATTTT.